The clone carrying this T cell receptor beta chain was seen more than once but under ten times. Using immunoSEQ multiplex PCR, the repertoire was profiled, and TCRdb retains in-frame clones only, with some absent. This table holds approximately 20,000 clones, about 38% found once. Trimming took 1 base from V and 7 from J, leaving 20 bases between them. The CDR3 has 16 amino acids. Looked up from germline, CDR1 is SGHNT and CDR2 is YYREEE (reference sequence). This sample is part of a study of graft-versus-host responses after intestinal transplantation. Findings and limits, study-wide: The presence of high graft-versus-host to host-versus-graft clonal ratios in allografts characterized patients with graft-donor T cell macrochimerism.

This receptor was taken from a human patient who received an intestinal transplant. V and J are TRBV5-4 and TRBJ1-2; TRBD1 is a possible D gene (6 bases). The sample in question was alloreactive CD4+ T cells from a mixed lymphocyte reaction culture, obtained before intestinal transplant. Subset denoted: CFSE-low proliferating T cells sorted from roughly six-day pre-transplant mixed lymphocyte reaction (GvH or HvG direction). The CDR3 sequence: CASSLPPPGRGVGYTF. The CDR3 nucleotides are TGTGCCAGCAGCTTGCCCCCTCCCGGCAGGGGTGTTGGCTACACCTTC.